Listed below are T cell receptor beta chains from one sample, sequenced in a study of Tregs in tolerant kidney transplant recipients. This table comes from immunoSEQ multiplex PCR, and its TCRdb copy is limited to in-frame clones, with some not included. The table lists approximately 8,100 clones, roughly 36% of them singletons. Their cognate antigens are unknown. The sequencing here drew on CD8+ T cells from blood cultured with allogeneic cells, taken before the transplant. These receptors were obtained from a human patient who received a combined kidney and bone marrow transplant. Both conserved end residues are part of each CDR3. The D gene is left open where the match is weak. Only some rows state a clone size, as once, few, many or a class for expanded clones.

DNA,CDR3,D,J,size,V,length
TGTGCCAGCAGCCCTTCAGGACTAGCGGGAGACGAGCAGTACTTC,CASSPSGLAGDEQYF,TRBD2,TRBJ2-7,NA,TRBV9,15
TGTGCCAGCAGCTTAGTGGTTCTAGCTGGTGAGCAGTTCTTC,CASSLVVLAGEQFF,NA,TRBJ2-1,few,TRBV11-2,14
TGTGCCAGCAGCCTGGACAGCACCTACGAGCAGTACTTC,CASSLDSTYEQYF,NA,TRBJ2-7,NA,TRBV7-5,13
TGTGCCAGCAGCTTTCAACCTGGGCAGGCCGGATACACCTATGGCTACACCTTC,CASSFQPGQAGYTYGYTF,NA,TRBJ1-2,NA,TRBV11-3,18
TGTGCCAGCAGCTTGAGACCTATAGGACAGGGTGAAGCTTTCTTT,CASSLRPIGQGEAFF,TRBD1,TRBJ1-1,NA,TRBV11-2,15
TGTGCCAGCAGCTTCGGACTAGCGGGAGGACTCCTTTCCTACGAGCAGTACTTC,CASSFGLAGGLLSYEQYF,TRBD2,TRBJ2-7,NA,TRBV27,18
TGTGCCAGCAGCTGGGGACAAAAAAACATTCAGTACTTC,CASSWGQKNIQYF,NA,TRBJ2-4,few,TRBV11-2,13
TGTGCCATTAATGAAAGGGGGACGGCATACGAGCAGTACTTC,CAINERGTAYEQYF,NA,TRBJ2-7,NA,TRBV6-1,14
TGTGCCAGCAGCTTAGGGCACAATGAGCAGTTCTTC,CASSLGHNEQFF,NA,TRBJ2-1,few,TRBV7-9,12
TGTGCCATCAGTGAGACTAGCAGCTACGAGCAGTACTTC,CAISETSSYEQYF,NA,TRBJ2-7,medium-sized,TRBV10-3,13
TGCGCCAGCAGCTTAGGCGGGAGCTCCTACAATGAGCAGTTCTTC,CASSLGGSSYNEQFF,TRBD2,TRBJ2-1,NA,TRBV5-1,15
TGTGCCAGCAGCTTAGGCCCACAGGGCGGTCAGCCCCAGCATTTT,CASSLGPQGGQPQHF,NA,TRBJ1-5,NA,TRBV13,15
TGTGCCAGCAGCGTCCCCCGAGACAGGGGGGTCACCGGGGAGCTGTTTTTT,CASSVPRDRGVTGELFF,TRBD1,TRBJ2-2,few,TRBV9,17
TGCGCCAGCAGCCAGGTGCCCTATAGCAATCAGCCCCAGCATTTT,CASSQVPYSNQPQHF,NA,TRBJ1-5,NA,TRBV4-3,15
TGTGCCTGGAGTGTACTGGGGGGGGCCGTAACCGGGGAGCTGTTTTTT,CAWSVLGGAVTGELFF,NA,TRBJ2-2,medium-sized,TRBV30,16
TGTGCCAGCAGTTCCCCCGGGGACTATGGCTACACCTTC,CASSSPGDYGYTF,NA,TRBJ1-2,NA,TRBV27,13
TGTGCCAGTAGTTTAGCGGGAGGGCCCTACAATGAGCAGTTCTTC,CASSLAGGPYNEQFF,TRBD2,TRBJ2-1,few,TRBV19,15
TGTGCCGGCGGCGGGTCCGGGGAGCTGTTTTTT,CAGGGSGELFF,NA,TRBJ2-2,medium-sized,TRBV7-6,11
TGTGCCAGCAGCTTAGGGGGCAGCGACTATGGCTACACCTTC,CASSLGGSDYGYTF,NA,TRBJ1-2,NA,TRBV11-2,14
TGTGCCACCAGCAGACCTGGGGAAGGGACAGGGTCGGACACTGAAGCTTTCTTT,CATSRPGEGTGSDTEAFF,TRBD1,TRBJ1-1,few,TRBV15,18
TGTGCCAGCAGCCAAGAGGGACAGCTATCCTACGAGCAGTACTTC,CASSQEGQLSYEQYF,TRBD1,TRBJ2-7,few,TRBV5-3,15
TGCGCCAGCAGCCAGGACTCCGGGACTAGCGGGAGTAATGAGCAGTTCTTC,CASSQDSGTSGSNEQFF,TRBD2,TRBJ2-1,NA,TRBV4-3,17